Listed here is a single T cell receptor (beta chain). Antigen: not known. The data stem from a study of cytomegalovirus exposure and HLA in healthy donors. About the study: Earlier, some 170 million T cells were analyzed, and around 100 million unique TCR beta sequences were found among them.

Broader study findings: A later analysis reportedly identified an Asian-associated ancestry cluster as carrying fewer N-insertions than the 666-donor mean.

The PCR contained 60 Vbeta and 13 Jbeta primers. Assay: immunoSEQ multiplex PCR; the TCRdb copy retains only in-frame clones and omits some. The sample lists 150,000 to 200,000 clones; around 80% were seen once. Looked up from germline, CDR1 is SGHRS and CDR2 is YFSETQ. The CDR3 has 14 residues. V was clipped by 1 base and J by 2 bases, with 8 bases between them. This chain links TRBV5-1 with TRBJ2-3, with a tentative D call TRBD2 (5 bases). Sequencing input: PBMCs. The origin of this receptor is a man aged 18 to 35 in good health and CMV-seropositive. This chain's CDR3 is CASSLSSNTDTQYF. For the CDR3, the DNA is TGCGCCAGCAGCTTGTCTAGCAACACAGATACGCAGTATTTT. The whole variable domain, remainder taken from reference TRBV5-1 and TRBJ2-3, is KAGVTQTPRYLIKTRGQQVTLSCSPISGHRSVSWYQQTPGQGLQFLFEYFSETQRNKGNFPGRFSGRQFSNSRSEMNVSTLELGDSALYLCASSLSSNTDTQYFGPGTRLTVL.